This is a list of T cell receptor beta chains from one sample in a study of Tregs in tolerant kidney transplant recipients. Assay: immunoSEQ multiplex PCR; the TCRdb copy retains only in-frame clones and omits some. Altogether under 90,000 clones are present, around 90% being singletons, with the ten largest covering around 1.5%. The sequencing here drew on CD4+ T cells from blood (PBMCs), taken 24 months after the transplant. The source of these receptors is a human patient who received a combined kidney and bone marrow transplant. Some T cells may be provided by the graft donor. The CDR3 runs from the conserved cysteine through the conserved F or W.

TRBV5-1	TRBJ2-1	CASSPNHGLAGGPRYNEQFF
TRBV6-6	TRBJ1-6	CASSNREISSPLHF
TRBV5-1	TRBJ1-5	CASSLRGNQPQHF
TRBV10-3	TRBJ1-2	CAFRDRANYGYTF
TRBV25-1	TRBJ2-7	CASSELDRSYEQYF
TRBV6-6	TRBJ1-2	CASSYPTLVSGYTF
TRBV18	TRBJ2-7	CASSPDRAPYEQYF
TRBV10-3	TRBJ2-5	CAISVTGQETQYF
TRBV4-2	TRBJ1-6	CASSQDLAYGSPLHF
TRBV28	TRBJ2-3	CASSFSSGGTDTQYF
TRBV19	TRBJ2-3	CASSILRDRTDTQYF
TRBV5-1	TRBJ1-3	CASSLGQGNTIYF
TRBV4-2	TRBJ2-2	CASSQMGQGNTGELFF
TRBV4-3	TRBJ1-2	CASSQDRLDYGYTF
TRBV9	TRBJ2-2	CASSVGGRWQGAMAGELFF
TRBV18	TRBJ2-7	CASSEGGQIPYEQYF
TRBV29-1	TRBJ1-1	CSYRTDVNTEAFF
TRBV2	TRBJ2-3	CASSVWRGGTDTQYF
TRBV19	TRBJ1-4	CASRPGQTNEKLFF
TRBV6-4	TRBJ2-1	CASSDPVDRAPSTYNEQFF
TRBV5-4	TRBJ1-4	CASSLLGAGEKLFF
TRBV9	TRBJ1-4	CASSARDRGRKKEKLFF
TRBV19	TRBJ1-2	CASSIRGGVRPQSTYGYTF
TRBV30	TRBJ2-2	CAWSVPQGEDGELFF
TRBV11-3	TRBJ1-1	CASSLGVGQANTEAFF